This entry lists 19 T cell receptor beta chains sequenced from one sample in a study of Tregs in tolerant kidney transplant recipients. The repertoire was sequenced with immunoSEQ multiplex PCR; TCRdb's copy has only in-frame clones and lacks some. This table holds 90,000 to 120,000 clones, 90% found once. Sequenced here: CD4+ T cells from blood, sampled before the transplant. The receptors stem from a human donor who received a combined kidney and bone marrow transplant.

The chain joins TRBV27 to TRBJ2-7, with TRBD2 matching 7 bases. This CDR3 is 14 amino acids long. Looked up from germline, CDR1 is MNHEY and CDR2 is SMNVEV (reference sequence). V gave up 4 bases and J gave up 2 bases; unmatched junction bases: 5. The DNA for the CDR3 is TGTGCCAGCAGTTCGACTAGCCGGACCTACGAGCAGTACTTC. Protein: CASSSTSRTYEQYF.

This clone showed up many times. The chain recombines TRBV14 with TRBJ2-7, with a weak D call TRBD2 (6 bases). The CDR3 covers 15 residues. Per germline, CDR1 SGHDN and CDR2 FVKESK. Trimming removed 0 bases at V and 1 base at J, with 10 bases between. The DNA of the CDR3 is TGTGCCAGCAGCCAAGATCCCGGGAGTTCCTACGAGCAGTACTTC. Encoded protein: CASSQDPGSSYEQYF.

V gene TRBV27 combines with J gene TRBJ2-3; TRBD1 agrees at 7 bases. Germline V CDR1 and CDR2: MNHEY, SMNVEV (reference sequence). This CDR3 has 11 residues. Trimming removed 0 bases from V and 13 bases from J; junction bases left unmatched: 1. Here the CDR3 reads CASSLSDREYF. The CDR3 nucleotides are TGTGCCAGCAGTTTATCCGACAGGGAGTATTTT.

In nucleotides, the CDR3 is TGTGCCATCAGTGAGCTAGCAGGTGGGACTGCCGCTGAAGCTTTCTTT. It is translated as CAISELAGGTAAEAFF. J is TRBJ1-1 and V is TRBV10-3; D might be TRBD1 (5 bases). CDR3 length: 16 residues. The germline V and J ends were trimmed by 2 bases and 6 bases, with 19 bases remaining between them. In germline, CDR1 is ENHRY, CDR2 SYGVKD.

In this sample, this clone turned up a few times. The rearrangement joins TRBV19 to TRBJ2-7, with D unclear. Deletions cut 1 base from V and 3 bases from J, with 13 bases between. The CDR3 covers 15 residues. Germline V gives CDR1 LNHDA, CDR2 SQIVND (reference sequence). Here the CDR3 reads CASSIVFGESYEQYF. The CDR3 DNA sequence: TGTGCCAGTAGTATAGTCTTCGGTGAAAGCTACGAGCAGTACTTC.

This chain uses TRBV6-8 with TRBJ1-5; no reliable D call. The CDR3 consists of 13 residues. Germline V CDR1 and CDR2: MNHGY, SAAAGT. CDR3 DNA sequence: TGTGCGGGTCGGGGAGGGAGCAATCAGCCCCAGCATTTT. Translation: CAGRGGSNQPQHF.

This sequence joins TRBV19 and TRBJ2-7; TRBD1 matches at 9 bases. The trim removed 1 base at V and 5 bases at J, leaving 9 bases unmatched. This CDR3 is built from 16 residues. CDR1 is LNHDA, CDR2 SQIVND, per germline (reference sequence). The CDR3 nucleotides are TGTGCCAGTAGTATAGGGCGGGACAGGGTGTGGAACGAGCAGTACTTC. Protein: CASSIGRDRVWNEQYF.

CDR3 amino acids: CASSLSGTAAEQFF. CDR3 coding DNA: TGTGCCAGCAGCCTTTCCGGGACAGCGGCGGAGCAGTTCTTC. The chain carries TRBV28 and TRBJ2-1; 7 bases are a match to TRBD1. The CDR3 contains 14 residues. Germline values: CDR1 MDHEN, CDR2 SYDVKM. Unmatched junction bases numbered 12, after V lost 6 bases and J lost 10 bases.

V and J are TRBV10-2 and TRBJ1-4, with 7 positions matching TRBD1. In germline, CDR1 is WSHSY, CDR2 SAAADI. CDR3 length: 13 residues. V was pared by 6 bases and J by 8 bases, with 6 bases of the junction left unmatched. CDR3 amino acids: CASRRQGGEKLFF. The CDR3 DNA is TGCGCCAGCAGGAGACAGGGTGGCGAAAAACTGTTTTTT.

V is TRBV5-6 and J is TRBJ2-5; D remains ambiguous. The CDR3 is 17 residues long. CDR1 and CDR2 (germline): SGHDT, YYEEEE. Trimming stripped 2 bases from V and 5 bases from J, with 22 bases between. The CDR3 spells CASSFESSSLPEETQYF. In nucleotides, the CDR3 is TGTGCCAGCAGCTTTGAGTCTAGTAGTCTGCCTGAGGAGACCCAGTACTTC.

The chain carries TRBV10-3 and TRBJ1-2; 8 bases align to TRBD1. CDR3 length: 14 amino acids. CDR1 and CDR2 from the germline V gene are ENHRY and SYGVKD. V shed 10 bases and J 1 base; nucleotides not matched to a gene: 8. CDR3 sequence (DNA): TGTGCCACCCAAACAGGGGGGAGTAACTATGGCTACACCTTC. Protein: CATQTGGSNYGYTF.

The rearrangement links TRBV2 to TRBJ2-2, with unresolved D. The length of the CDR3 is 13 residues. The ends were cut back, 8 bases at V and 4 bases at J, with 11 bases in the middle. Germline CDR1 reads SNHLY; CDR2 reads FYNNEI. CDR3 region: CASGPQPTGELFF. The CDR3 coding sequence is TGTGCCAGCGGGCCCCAGCCCACCGGGGAGCTGTTTTTT.

This sequence joins TRBV7-9 and TRBJ2-3, with TRBD2 matching over 7 bases. Germline loops: CDR1 SEHNR, CDR2 FQNEAQ (reference sequence). V dropped 0 bases and J dropped 4; count of bases not matched to a gene: 4. The CDR3 is 15 residues long. The CDR3 DNA follows: TGTGCCAGCAGCTTAGCCGTGGGGGGGGCAGATACGCAGTATTTT. It specifies CASSLAVGGADTQYF.

This chain uses TRBV27 with TRBJ2-7, with 10 positions matching TRBD2. The trim removed 6 bases at V and 7 bases at J, leaving 6 bases unmatched. The germline CDR1 and CDR2 sequences are MNHEY and SMNVEV (reference sequence). The CDR3 is 13 residues long. CDR3 sequence (DNA): TGTGCCAGCAGAGAGCGGGAGGGTGGGGAGCAGTACTTC. It yields the protein CASREREGGEQYF.

V usage is TRBV6-1 and J usage is TRBJ1-2; weak D call: TRBD1 (6 bases). The CDR3 is 13 residues long. CDR1 and CDR2 from the germline V gene are MNHNS and SASEGT. V lost 3 bases, J lost 10 bases, and 15 bases lay in between. The CDR3 DNA sequence: TGTGCCAGCAGTGACCCAGGGGTAGTTGTCTACACCTTC. Protein product: CASSDPGVVVYTF.

This chain links TRBV15 with TRBJ2-3, with D maybe TRBD2 (5 bases). CDR3 size: 15 residues. V was trimmed by 0 bases and J by 6 bases, leaving 13 bases between them. From germline, CDR1 is LNHNV and CDR2 YYDKDF (reference sequence). Here the CDR3 reads CATSRDVKGADTQYF. The CDR3 DNA reads as TGTGCCACCAGCAGAGATGTTAAGGGAGCCGATACGCAGTATTTT.

CDR3 bases: TGCGCCAGCAGCTCGGGACTGAGCACAGATACGCAGTATTTT. Encoded protein: CASSSGLSTDTQYF. The chain joins TRBV5-1 to TRBJ2-3; weak D call: TRBD2 (6 bases). The CDR3 spans 14 residues. Germline values: CDR1 SGHRS, CDR2 YFSETQ. The ends were cut back, 3 bases at V and 0 bases at J, with 8 bases in the middle.

This chain connects TRBV6-6 to TRBJ2-7, with 10 nucleotides matching TRBD1. Germline V lookup: CDR1 MNHNY, CDR2 SVGAGI (reference sequence). This CDR3 spans 14 amino acids. Trimming removed 5 bases from V and 4 bases from J; junction bases left unmatched: 5. The CDR3 region has the DNA TGTGCCAGCAGTGGGACAGGGGCGGCGTACGAGCAGTACTTC. Translating it yields CASSGTGAAYEQYF.

A word on this clone: The same CDR3 can be traced to other DNA sequences in this sample. The rearrangement joins TRBV9 to TRBJ2-7; TRBD2 agrees at 11 bases. Looked up from germline, CDR1 is SGDLS and CDR2 is YYNGEE. Losses at the gene ends were 0 bases for V and 1 base for J; bases not matched to a gene: 0. This CDR3 is built from 15 residues. In nucleotides, the CDR3 is TGTGCCAGCAGCGTAGCTAGCGGGGGGTCCTACGAGCAGTACTTC. Protein sequence: CASSVASGGSYEQYF.